The subject of this entry is one TCR beta chain. This clone was seen just once. Which antigen it targets is not known. Per-base qualities were not stored, and no clone one base away is much larger. The data were obtained in a study of shared clonotypes between healthy human individuals (TCRdb year 2020). About the full investigation: Two women and a few men aged 18 to 49 years were included in the cohort. For each donor, CD4 naive and CD4 memory were each given three plates, CD8 naive was given two plates, and CD8 memory was given one plate. To estimate repertoire size and how much clonotype sharing occurs between individuals, the study deeply sequenced the blood TCR repertoires of about five healthy adults. To increase sequencing depth and limit assay-specific biases, different laboratories used diverse techniques to prepare libraries and sequence TCR repertoires. Leukapheresis yielded between about 0.9 and 10 billion PBMCs per donor.

The germline V gene supplies CDR1 SGHDT and CDR2 YYEEEE. V lost 6 bases and J lost 3 bases, and the count of bases not matched to a germline gene is 10. Counted from cysteine to phenylalanine, this CDR3 has 15 amino acids. Solely the CDR3 DNA is kept, with 45 bases framed from the first base. Using the deep immunoSEQ assay, TCR CDR3 regions were amplified from genomic DNA by multiplex PCR. Extracted genomic DNA from each cell subset was spread evenly across all wells of several immunoSEQ 96-well plates, with each plate serving as a replicate. For sorted subsets, 200 to 250 ng genomic DNA, equal to tens of thousands of T cell genomes, was loaded into each replicate PCR. Purified libraries were quantified with a Qubit 3.0 fluorometer, sized on a Bioanalyzer 2100, and re-quantified with the KAPA Library Quantification kit. Each immunoSEQ 96-well plate was sequenced on its own single-read 150-cycle Illumina NextSeq 550 flow cell. As for the original processing: Because only junctional sequences without quality scores were contained in the immunoSEQ output, filtering matching that applied to full-length reads could not be performed. Sequences were annotated with PyIR, a Python wrapper for IgBLAST v1.9, and V/J genes and CDR3 were assigned using IMGT germline references. Any read was removed if the V/J assignment was weak (E-value above 1e-6), the CDR3 was missing, or the read contained stop codons, out-of-frame junctions, or ambiguous translated residues. V3J clonotypes were defined by identical inferred V gene, J gene, and CDR3 amino acid sequence. Percentage overlap between repertoires was calculated by dividing the number of shared unique clonotypes by the size of the smaller repertoire. RTK rarefaction, the Chao1 estimator, and Recon v2.1 estimates of unobserved clonotypes were used to assess repertoire richness. Generation probabilities for all TCRbeta clonotypes obtained by the gDNA method from a handful of donors were computed using OLGA. The immuneACCESS repertoire file appears here via TCRdb, limited to in-frame rearrangements. These files lack a portion of the clones; in checked studies, under half of the deficit traces to unresolved V genes, and the cause of the others is not known. The V and J calls and clone size were taken over from that table, and D and trimming were inferred from the DNA. The sample table records around 2.5 million clones; 80% to 95% of these occur just once. The ten largest clones capture around 0.37% of the sample.

Healthy HIV-negative adults with no recently reported acute infections or vaccinations were included as donors. Every donor was a Caucasian adult living in Nashville, Tennessee, USA. Magnetic negative selection was used to enrich CD4+ T cells, after which naive cells were positively selected on CD45RA and the negative fraction became the memory subset. Blood was collected by leukapheresis, and PBMCs were isolated by Ficoll-Histopaque density gradient centrifugation and then cryopreserved in liquid nitrogen vapor phase. Analytical flow cytometry was used to check the purity and quantity of each magnetically sorted T cell population. Genomic DNA was isolated from each sorted fraction and quantified by UV absorbance on a Nanodrop 2000c. The research as a whole found: Naive subsets generally had larger estimated clonotype richness than memory subsets. Incomplete sequencing was indicated by rarefaction of sorted-subset datasets, despite the large sequencing depth. Higher generation probabilities were observed for clonotypes shared by all four sorted-subset donors than for non-shared clonotypes. Because the study included a small number of donors, the genetic and exposure-history diversity represented was limited. Pairwise subsampling led to the expectation that sequencing depth would affect the degree of clonotype sharing among donors. Only blood was sampled, and tissue TCR repertoires likely differ from those in blood. Sharing across four donors was observed for about 4.8% of naive CD4, 3.5% of naive CD8, 2% to 2.5% of memory CD4, and roughly 0.43% of memory CD8 clonotypes.

The source material was naive CD4+ T cells from PBMCs. The intended sense of this specimen's cell subset or site label: CD45RA+ positively selected. The receptor chain draws on TRBV5-6 and TRBJ2-7; 9 nucleotides in the junction match TRBD1. This sequence was found in a man younger than 30 in good health. Some clones in this sample may be carry-over from other donors' samples. The CDR3: CASNAPRDRDYEQYF. The DNA is as follows: TGTGCCAGCAACGCCCCGCGGGACAGGGACTACGAGCAGTACTTC.